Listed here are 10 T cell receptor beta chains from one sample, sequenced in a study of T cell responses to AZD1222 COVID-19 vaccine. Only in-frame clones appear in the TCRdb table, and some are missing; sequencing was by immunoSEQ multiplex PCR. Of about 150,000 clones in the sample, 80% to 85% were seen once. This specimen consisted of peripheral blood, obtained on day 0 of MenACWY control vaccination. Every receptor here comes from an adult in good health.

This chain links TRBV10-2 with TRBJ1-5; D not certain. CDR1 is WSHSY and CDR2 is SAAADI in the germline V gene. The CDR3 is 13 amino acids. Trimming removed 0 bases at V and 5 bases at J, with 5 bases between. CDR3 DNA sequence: TGCGCCAGCAGTGAGTCAGGGTATCAGCCCCAGCATTTT. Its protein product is CASSESGYQPQHF.

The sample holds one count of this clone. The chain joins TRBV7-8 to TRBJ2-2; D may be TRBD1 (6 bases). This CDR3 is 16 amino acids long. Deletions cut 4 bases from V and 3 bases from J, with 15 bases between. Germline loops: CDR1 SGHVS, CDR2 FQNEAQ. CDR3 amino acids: CASSSPTTGDTGELFF. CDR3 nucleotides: TGTGCCAGCAGCTCTCCCACGACAGGCGACACCGGGGAGCTGTTTTTT.

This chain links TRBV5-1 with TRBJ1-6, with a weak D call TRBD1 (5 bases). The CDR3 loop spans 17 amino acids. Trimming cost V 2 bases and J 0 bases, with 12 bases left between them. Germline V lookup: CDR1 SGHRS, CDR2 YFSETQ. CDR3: CASSFASGGSYNSPLHF. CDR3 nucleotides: TGCGCCAGCAGCTTCGCCTCCGGGGGCTCCTATAATTCACCCCTCCACTTT.

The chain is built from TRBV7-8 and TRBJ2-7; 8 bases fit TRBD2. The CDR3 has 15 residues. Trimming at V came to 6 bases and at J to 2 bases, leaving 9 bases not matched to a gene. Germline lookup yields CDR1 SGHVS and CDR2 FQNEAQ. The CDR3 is CASSPIGGVPYEQYV. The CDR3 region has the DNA TGTGCCAGCAGTCCTATCGGGGGGGTCCCCTACGAGCAGTACGTC.

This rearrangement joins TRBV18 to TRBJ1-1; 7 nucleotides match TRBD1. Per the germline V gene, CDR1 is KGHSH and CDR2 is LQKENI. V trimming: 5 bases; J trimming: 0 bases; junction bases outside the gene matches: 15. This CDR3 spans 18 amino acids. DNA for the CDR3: TGTGCCAGCTCAAAGATGGAGAGGGGGCACCTAATGAACACTGAAGCTTTCTTT. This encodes CASSKMERGHLMNTEAFF. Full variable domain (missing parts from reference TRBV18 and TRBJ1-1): NAGVMQNPRHLVRRRGQEARLRCSPMKGHSHVYWYRQLPEEGLKFMVYLQKENIIDESGMPKERFSAEFPKEGPSILRIQQVVRGDSAAYFCASSKMERGHLMNTEAFFGQGTRLTVV.

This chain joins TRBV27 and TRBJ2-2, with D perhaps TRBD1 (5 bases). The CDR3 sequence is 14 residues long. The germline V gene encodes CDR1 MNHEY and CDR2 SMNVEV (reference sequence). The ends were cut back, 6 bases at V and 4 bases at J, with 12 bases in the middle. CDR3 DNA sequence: TGTGCCAGCAGCTCTGGGGCCAGCACCGGGGAGCTGTTTTTT. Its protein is CASSSGASTGELFF.

The DNA for the CDR3 is TGTGCCAGCAGCCCCGGTCAAAACTATGGCTACACCTTC. Encoded protein: CASSPGQNYGYTF. V is TRBV5-4 and J is TRBJ1-2; D gene ambiguous. From germline, CDR1 is SGHNT and CDR2 YYREEE (reference sequence). The CDR3 loop spans 13 amino acids. The V end lost 4 bases, the J end lost 2 bases, and 9 bases lay between the germline ends.

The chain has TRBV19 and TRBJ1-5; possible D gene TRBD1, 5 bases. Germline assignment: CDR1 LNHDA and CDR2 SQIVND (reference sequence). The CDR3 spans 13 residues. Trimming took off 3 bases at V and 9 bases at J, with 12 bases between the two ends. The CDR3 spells CASSMRGDRPQHF. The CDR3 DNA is TGTGCCAGTAGTATGCGCGGCGACAGGCCCCAGCATTTT.

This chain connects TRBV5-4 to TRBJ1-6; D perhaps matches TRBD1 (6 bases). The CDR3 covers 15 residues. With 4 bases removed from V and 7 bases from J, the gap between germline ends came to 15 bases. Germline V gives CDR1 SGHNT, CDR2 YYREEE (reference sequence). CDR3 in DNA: TGTGCCAGCAGCCGCTGGGGGCAGTCCAATTCACCCCTCCACTTT. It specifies CASSRWGQSNSPLHF.

The CDR3 is CASSSTSGGPGNEQFF. For the CDR3, the DNA is TGTGCCAGCAGCTCGACTAGCGGGGGGCCGGGGAATGAGCAGTTCTTC. The chain employs TRBV7-9 and TRBJ2-1, with 13 bases identical to TRBD2. The germline V gene encodes CDR1 SEHNR and CDR2 FQNEAQ (reference sequence). This CDR3 is built from 16 residues. V dropped 4 bases and J dropped 7; count of bases not matched to a gene: 7.